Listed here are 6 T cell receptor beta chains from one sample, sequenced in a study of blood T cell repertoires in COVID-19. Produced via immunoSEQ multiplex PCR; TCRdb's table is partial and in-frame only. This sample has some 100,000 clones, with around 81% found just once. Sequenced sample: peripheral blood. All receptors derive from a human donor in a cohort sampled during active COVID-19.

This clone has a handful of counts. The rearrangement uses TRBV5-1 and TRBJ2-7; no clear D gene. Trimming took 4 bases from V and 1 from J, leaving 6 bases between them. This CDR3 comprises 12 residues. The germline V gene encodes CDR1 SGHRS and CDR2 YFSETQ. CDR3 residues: CASSPGSYEQYF. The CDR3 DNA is TGCGCCAGCAGCCCAGGTTCCTACGAGCAGTACTTC.

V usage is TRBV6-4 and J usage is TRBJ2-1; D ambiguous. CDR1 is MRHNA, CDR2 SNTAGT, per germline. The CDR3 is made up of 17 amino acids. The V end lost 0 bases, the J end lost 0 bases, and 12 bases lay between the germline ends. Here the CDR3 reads CASSDSAGTSSYNEQFF. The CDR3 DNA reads TGTGCCAGCAGTGACTCCGCAGGCACCAGCTCCTACAATGAGCAGTTCTTC.

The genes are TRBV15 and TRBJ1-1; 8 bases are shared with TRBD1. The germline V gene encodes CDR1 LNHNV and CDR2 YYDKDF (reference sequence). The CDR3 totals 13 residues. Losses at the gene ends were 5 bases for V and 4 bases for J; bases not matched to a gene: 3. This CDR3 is CATSGQGFTEAFF. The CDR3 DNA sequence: TGTGCCACCAGCGGACAGGGTTTCACTGAAGCTTTCTTT.

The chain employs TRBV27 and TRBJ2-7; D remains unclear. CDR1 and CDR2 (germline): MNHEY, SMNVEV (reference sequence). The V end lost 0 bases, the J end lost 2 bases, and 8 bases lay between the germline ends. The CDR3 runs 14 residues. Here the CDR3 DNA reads TGTGCCAGCAGTTTATCAGCTTTTACCTACGAGCAGTACTTC. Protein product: CASSLSAFTYEQYF.

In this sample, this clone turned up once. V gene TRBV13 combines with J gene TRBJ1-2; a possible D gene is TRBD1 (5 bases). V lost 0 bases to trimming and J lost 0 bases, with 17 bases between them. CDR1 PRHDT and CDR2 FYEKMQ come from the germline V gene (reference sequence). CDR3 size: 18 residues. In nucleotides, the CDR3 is TGTGCCAGCAGCTTAGGTTGGGGCAGAACGGTAACTAACTATGGCTACACCTTC. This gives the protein CASSLGWGRTVTNYGYTF.

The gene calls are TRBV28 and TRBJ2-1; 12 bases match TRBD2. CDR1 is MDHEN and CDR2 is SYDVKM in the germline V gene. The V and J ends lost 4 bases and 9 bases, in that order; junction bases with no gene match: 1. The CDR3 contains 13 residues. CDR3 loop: CASSSTSGSEQFF. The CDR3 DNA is TGTGCCAGCAGTTCGACTAGCGGGAGTGAGCAGTTCTTC.